Sequencing of this T cell receptor beta chain was carried out in a study of blood T cell repertoires in COVID-19. Repertoires were generated with immunoSEQ multiplex PCR, while TCRdb's copy carries only in-frame clones and drops some. This sample has some 150,000 clones, with roughly 88% found just once. V lost 4 bases and J lost 2; bases outside the gene matches: 5. CDR1 is LGHNA and CDR2 is YNFKEQ in the germline V gene. This CDR3 is 17 amino acids long. The sequencing sample was made of peripheral blood. This receptor was obtained from a woman in her forties or fifties with acute or convalescent COVID-19. The gene calls are TRBV4-2 and TRBJ2-7; 16 bases match TRBD2. CDR3 in amino acids: CASSLTGTSGGAYEQYF. Written as DNA, the CDR3 is TGTGCCAGCAGCCTTACCGGGACTAGCGGGGGGGCCTACGAGCAGTACTTC.